This T cell receptor beta chain was recorded in a study of T cell responses to AZD1222 COVID-19 vaccine. General study findings and limits: A mostly white British donor set with more females was recruited, and clonal diversity was possibly underestimated. Spike-specific TCR repertoires showed rising breadth and depth after two AZD1222 doses. Reports indicate that nearly half of spike-specific TCRs are directed at unmutated variant regions.

With respect to this clone: Antigen: not known.

Here immunoSEQ multiplex PCR was the method, and the copy in TCRdb shows in-frame clones only, minus some. The table has about 140,000 clones, about 89% seen once. The TCR originated in an adult in good health. The source material was peripheral blood, sampled on day 0 of AZD1222 vaccination.

CDR3 loop: CASSQALGRGPQHF. The CDR3 nucleotides read TGTGCCAGCAGCCAAGCTCTGGGTCGAGGGCCCCAGCATTTT. The V gene is TRBV3-1 (or the pseudogene TRBV3-2), the J gene TRBJ1-5, with D hard to call. The germline V and J ends were trimmed by 1 base and 9 bases, with 13 bases remaining between them. The CDR3 consists of 14 residues. Germline values: CDR1 LGHDT, CDR2 YNNKEL (reference sequence).